One and the same sample provided the 2 T cell receptor beta chains below, sequenced in a study of T cell repertoires in cytomegalovirus infection. TCRdb ran MiXCR on the reads and lists one entry per CDR3 protein. The repertoire holds approximately 400,000 distinct CDR3 sequences, with roughly 31% as singletons. The sequencing input was PBMCs. Receptors were obtained from a human donor in good health (CMV status not recorded). Some clones in this sample may be carry-over from other donors' samples.

V and J are TRBV12-3 or TRBV12-4 and TRBJ2-7; D tentatively reads TRBD1 or TRBD2 (7 bases each). V dropped 7 bases and J dropped 8 bases, with 15 bases sitting between them. The CDR3 consists of 12 residues. The DNA of the CDR3 is TGTGCCAGCAAAGGGACAGCGGGGAAGCAGTACTTC. It codes for CASKGTAGKQYF.

This chain links TRBV7-9 with TRBJ2-1; 8 bases map to TRBD1. Germline CDR1 reads SEHNR; CDR2 reads FQNEAQ (reference sequence). This CDR3 is built from 14 residues. After removal of 1 base from V and 8 bases from J, the junction contained 4 bases not matched to a gene. DNA for the CDR3: TGTGCCAGCAGCTTAGGGACAGGGATCCATGAGCAGTTCTTC. Its translation is CASSLGTGIHEQFF.